One sample yielded the 5 T cell receptor beta chains listed below, sequenced in a study of identical twins. Each CDR3 protein gets one entry after TCRdb re-called the 5' RACE reads with MiXCR. Of some 570,000 distinct CDR3 sequences listed, approximately 20% are singletons. These data also featured in a second study, about yellow fever vaccine responses in identical twins.

Sequenced material: CD4+ T cells sorted from blood. The receptors stem from a woman under 30 in good health.

In its sample, this clonotype was seen a few times. The chain joins TRBV20-1 to TRBJ2-1; TRBD2 aligns across 9 bases. Germline trimming cut 0 bases from V and 5 bases from J; bases unmatched to any gene: 11. The CDR3 is 17 amino acids. Looked up from germline, CDR1 is DFQATT and CDR2 is SNEGSKA (reference sequence). CDR3 residues: CSARETSGPRWDNEQFF. Written as DNA, the CDR3 is TGCAGTGCTAGAGAGACTAGCGGCCCCCGCTGGGACAATGAGCAGTTCTTC.

This clonotype was counted a few times. The V and J genes are TRBV5-1 and TRBJ2-7; D is tentatively TRBD1 or TRBD2 (6 bases each). The CDR3 runs 14 residues. Germline V gene sequence: CDR1 SGHRS, CDR2 YFSETQ. CDR3 nucleotides: TGCGCCAGCAGCCCTAGGGGGGACAACGTCCCTCCTACCGTC. It is translated as CASSPRGDNVPPTV.

A few counts support this clonotype. The CDR3 sequence is CASSMGQTSYEQYV. Here the CDR3 DNA reads TGTGCCAGCTCGATGGGACAGACATCCTACGAGCAGTACGTC. The chain recombines TRBV18 with TRBJ2-7; TRBD1 matches 7 bases. J gave up 1 base and V 6 bases, and 6 bases lay outside the gene matches. The CDR3 is 14 amino acids. Germline values: CDR1 KGHSH, CDR2 LQKENI.

The chain couples TRBV10-3 to TRBJ2-6, with D perhaps TRBD1 (6 bases). V was shortened by 6 bases and J by 0 bases, with 15 bases between the two germline ends. The CDR3 totals 17 residues. The germline gives CDR1 ENHRY, CDR2 SYGVKD. For the CDR3, the DNA is TGTGCCATCAGCCCCAGGGGTCGTAACTCTGGGGCCAACGTCCTGACTTTC. Protein: CAISPRGRNSGANVLTF.

The chain combines TRBV12-3 or TRBV12-4 with TRBJ2-7; D gene unclear. CDR3 length: 14 amino acids. V was shortened by 1 base and J by 6 bases, with 13 bases between the two germline ends. CDR3 in amino acids: CASSLGGRVSEQYF. The CDR3 nucleotides read TGTGCCAGCAGTTTAGGTGGTCGCGTAAGCGAGCAGTACTTC.